Listed below are T cell receptor beta chains from one sample, sequenced in a study of blood T cell repertoires in COVID-19. Measured with immunoSEQ multiplex PCR; TCRdb has only the in-frame clones, and not every one. The sample lists 90,000 to 110,000 clones, around 80% occurring once. Sequenced: peripheral blood. The receptors were gathered from a woman of 80 years or more with acute or convalescent COVID-19. Each CDR3 is given with its conserved first and last residue. Each record gives: CDR3 protein, CDR3 DNA, J gene, V gene, clone size, D gene. A D gene is named only where the DNA matches it firmly. Clone size is given for some rows only: seen once, a few or many times, or a class if the clone is expanded.

CDR3: CASNSRGLQTGELFF; DNA: TGTGCCAGCAACTCGCGAGGGTTACAGACCGGGGAGCTGTTTTTT; J: TRBJ2-2; V: TRBV2; size: NA; D: NA
CDR3: CASSLDSGRDTQYF; DNA: TGCGCCAGCAGCTTGGATAGCGGGAGAGATACGCAGTATTTT; J: TRBJ2-3; V: TRBV5-1; size: NA; D: TRBD2
CDR3: CASSPGTSGRYNEQFF; DNA: TGCGCCAGCAGCCCCGGGACTAGCGGGAGATACAATGAGCAGTTCTTC; J: TRBJ2-1; V: TRBV5-1; size: NA; D: TRBD2
CDR3: CASSPLAGVSNEQFF; DNA: TGTGCCAGCTCACCGCTAGCGGGAGTATCCAATGAGCAGTTCTTC; J: TRBJ2-1; V: TRBV18; size: NA; D: TRBD2
CDR3: CASSPPLAGVRDEQFF; DNA: TGTGCCAGCTCACCACCCCTCGCGGGAGTAAGAGATGAGCAGTTCTTC; J: TRBJ2-1; V: TRBV18; size: few; D: TRBD2
CDR3: CASSYGTRETGELFF; DNA: TGTGCCAGCTCTTACGGGACGCGGGAGACCGGGGAGCTGTTTTTT; J: TRBJ2-2; V: TRBV27; size: medium-sized; D: TRBD2
CDR3: CASSAHGGTEAFF; DNA: TGTGCCAGCAGCGCCCACGGGGGCACTGAAGCTTTCTTT; J: TRBJ1-1; V: TRBV9; size: NA; D: NA
CDR3: CASSQERQDGGELFF; DNA: TGCGCCAGCAGCCAAGAAAGGCAGGATGGCGGGGAGCTGTTTTTT; J: TRBJ2-2; V: TRBV4-1; size: NA; D: NA
CDR3: CASSTPADRVNSPLHF; DNA: TGTGCCAGTAGTACCCCTGCGGACAGGGTTAATTCACCCCTCCACTTT; J: TRBJ1-6; V: TRBV19; size: NA; D: TRBD1
CDR3: CASSYRQGGGYTF; DNA: TGTGCCAGCAGCTACCGACAGGGGGGTGGCTACACCTTC; J: TRBJ1-2; V: TRBV3-1/TRBV3-2; size: NA; D: TRBD1
CDR3: CASRPTGNQPQHF; DNA: TGTGCCAGCAGACCGACTGGCAATCAGCCCCAGCATTTT; J: TRBJ1-5; V: TRBV12-3/TRBV12-4; size: NA; D: NA
CDR3: CASSAGQGGDSNQPQHF; DNA: TGTGCCAGCAGCGCTGGACAGGGGGGCGATAGCAATCAGCCCCAGCATTTT; J: TRBJ1-5; V: TRBV9; size: NA; D: TRBD1
CDR3: CASSGTPNEQFF; DNA: TGTGCCAGCAGTGGGACACCCAATGAGCAGTTCTTC; J: TRBJ2-1; V: TRBV2; size: once; D: NA
CDR3: CASSLPRESYEQYF; DNA: TGTGCCAGCAGCTTACCTCGAGAGTCCTACGAGCAGTACTTC; J: TRBJ2-7; V: TRBV7-9; size: medium-sized; D: NA
CDR3: CATGTSGNNEQFF; DNA: TGTGCCACCGGGACTAGCGGGAATAATGAGCAGTTCTTC; J: TRBJ2-1; V: TRBV10-3; size: NA; D: TRBD2
CDR3: CASSLSRGNQETQYF; DNA: TGTGCCAGCAGTTTATCCAGGGGAAACCAAGAGACCCAGTACTTC; J: TRBJ2-5; V: TRBV28; size: few; D: NA
CDR3: CASRVQGNTEAFF; DNA: TGTGCCAGCAGGGTACAGGGAAACACTGAAGCTTTCTTT; J: TRBJ1-1; V: TRBV2; size: NA; D: NA
CDR3: CASSPQRGTGELFF; DNA: TGTGCCAGCAGCCCTCAAAGGGGCACCGGGGAGCTGTTTTTT; J: TRBJ2-2; V: TRBV5-4; size: NA; D: NA
CDR3: CASSPSALAQGAGELFF; DNA: TGTGCCAGCAGCCCTTCGGCCCTAGCACAGGGGGCCGGGGAGCTGTTTTTT; J: TRBJ2-2; V: TRBV27; size: NA; D: TRBD1
CDR3: CASSFSSGVNTGELFF; DNA: TGTGCCAGCAGCTTTTCTAGCGGGGTGAACACCGGGGAGCTGTTTTTT; J: TRBJ2-2; V: TRBV7-9; size: once; D: TRBD2
CDR3: CASSSLGQGGANVLTF; DNA: TGTGCCAGCAGCTCACTGGGACAGGGTGGGGCCAACGTCCTGACTTTC; J: TRBJ2-6; V: TRBV5-4; size: NA; D: TRBD1
CDR3: CAISNRDSPYEQYF; DNA: TGTGCCATCAGTAACCGGGACAGTCCCTACGAGCAGTACTTC; J: TRBJ2-7; V: TRBV10-3; size: once; D: TRBD1
CDR3: CSVDDEQFF; DNA: TGCAGCGTTGACGATGAGCAGTTCTTC; J: TRBJ2-1; V: TRBV29-1; size: NA; D: NA
CDR3: CASSLGSSTDTQYF; DNA: TGTGCCAGCAGTTTAGGGAGTAGCACAGATACGCAGTATTTT; J: TRBJ2-3; V: TRBV6-6; size: NA; D: NA
CDR3: CASSFIRDVETQYF; DNA: TGTGCCAGCAGCTTTATACGGGATGTGGAGACCCAGTACTTC; J: TRBJ2-5; V: TRBV7-9; size: NA; D: NA
CDR3: CASSSDLDSYNEQFF; DNA: TGTGCCAGCAGCTCAGACCTGGACAGCTACAATGAGCAGTTCTTC; J: TRBJ2-1; V: TRBV11-2; size: NA; D: NA
CDR3: CASSLSGANTGELFF; DNA: TGTGCCAGCAGCCTGAGCGGGGCGAACACCGGGGAGCTGTTTTTT; J: TRBJ2-2; V: TRBV11-2; size: NA; D: TRBD2
CDR3: CASSSGSSGGTDTQYF; DNA: TGCGCCAGCAGCTCTGGGTCCTCAGGGGGGACAGATACGCAGTATTTT; J: TRBJ2-3; V: TRBV5-1; size: NA; D: NA
CDR3: CASSAGLATQETQYF; DNA: TGCGCCAGCAGCGCGGGACTAGCGACCCAAGAGACCCAGTACTTC; J: TRBJ2-5; V: TRBV5-1; size: NA; D: TRBD2
CDR3: CASSRTSGRAYEQYF; DNA: TGTGCCAGCAGCCGAACTAGCGGGAGGGCCTATGAGCAGTACTTC; J: TRBJ2-7; V: TRBV27; size: NA; D: TRBD2
CDR3: CSVRTGVSNQPQHF; DNA: TGCAGCGTCAGGACAGGAGTTAGCAATCAGCCCCAGCATTTT; J: TRBJ1-5; V: TRBV29-1; size: few; D: TRBD1
CDR3: CASSLWGLAVNEQFF; DNA: TGCGCCAGCAGCTTGTGGGGACTAGCGGTCAATGAGCAGTTCTTC; J: TRBJ2-1; V: TRBV5-1; size: NA; D: TRBD2
CDR3: CASSPGQGETQHF; DNA: TGCGCCAGCAGCCCGGGACAGGGAGAGACCCAGCATTTT; J: TRBJ1-5; V: TRBV5-1; size: NA; D: TRBD1
CDR3: CASSNRGRGNEQFF; DNA: TGTGCCAGCAGCAATAGGGGCCGAGGCAATGAGCAGTTCTTC; J: TRBJ2-1; V: TRBV11-3; size: NA; D: NA
CDR3: CASSPSGAGDYGYTF; DNA: TGTGCCAGCTCACCATCAGGAGCGGGGGACTATGGCTACACCTTC; J: TRBJ1-2; V: TRBV18; size: NA; D: NA
CDR3: CASSQGGYNSPLHF; DNA: TGTGCCAGCAGTCAGGGGGGTTATAATTCACCCCTCCACTTT; J: TRBJ1-6; V: TRBV6-5; size: once; D: TRBD1
CDR3: CAISESVATNEKLFF; DNA: TGTGCCATCAGTGAATCTGTTGCAACTAATGAAAAACTGTTTTTT; J: TRBJ1-4; V: TRBV10-3; size: NA; D: NA
CDR3: CASSAATSGRDEQFF; DNA: TGCGCCAGCAGCGCGGCGACTAGCGGGAGGGATGAGCAGTTCTTC; J: TRBJ2-1; V: TRBV5-1; size: NA; D: TRBD2